The sequence of this T cell receptor beta chain was determined in a study of CD8 T cells in ankylosing spondylitis. General observations from the study: What seemed typical of ankylosing spondylitis blood was a TCR beta motif built from 7 or 8 highly homologous variants. Enrichment of disease-linked clones was reportedly significant in matched ankylosing spondylitis synovial fluid.

About this clonotype itself: What it binds is not known.

The germline V and J ends were trimmed by 5 bases and 0 bases, with 4 bases remaining between them. There are 13 residues in the CDR3. CDR1 is MNHEY, CDR2 SMNVEV, per germline (reference sequence). With molecular barcodes, quantitative 5'-RACE was used to make the TCR beta libraries. TCRdb processed the 5' RACE reads anew with MiXCR; each CDR3 protein has one entry. The sample comprises about 250,000 distinct CDR3 sequences, roughly 18% of which are singletons, and roughly a third rests with the top ten. V is TRBV27 and J is TRBJ1-4; no reliable D call. The sample consisted of blood, either unsorted or a sorted T cell fraction (not recorded which). The receptor was derived from a male donor with ankylosing spondylitis or in good health (not recorded which). CDR3 loop: CASSLATNEKLFF. CDR3 coding DNA: TGTGCCAGCAGTCTTGCAACTAATGAAAAACTGTTTTTT.